These 17 T cell receptor beta chains originate from one sample sequenced in a study of T cell changes during pregnancy in multiple sclerosis. Some clones are missing from TCRdb's copy, which holds only in-frame ones; the method was immunoSEQ multiplex PCR. The sample yields over 10,000 clones, around 89% seen once. Sequences were derived from CD8+ T cells from peripheral blood mononuclear cells, sampled in the second trimester of pregnancy. Source of these receptors: a female donor in good health, enrolled as a control in a pregnancy study.

The rearrangement links TRBV7-8 to TRBJ1-2, with D unclear. With 8 bases removed from V and 8 bases from J, the gap between germline ends came to 15 bases. This CDR3 comprises 12 residues. Germline V gene lookup returns CDR1 SGHVS and CDR2 FQNEAQ. The CDR3 nucleotides are TGTGCCAGCCCGAGTGGGCATGGGGGCTACACCTTC. It yields the protein CASPSGHGGYTF.

The chain has TRBV6-5 and TRBJ1-1, with D uncertain. The CDR3 loop spans 13 amino acids. The V gene lost 5 bases and the J gene lost 1 base, with 8 bases spanning the gap. CDR1 is MNHEY, CDR2 SVGAGI, per germline. CDR3 DNA: TGTGCCAGCAGTAGCACAGCGAACACTGAAGCTTTCTTT. This sequence encodes CASSSTANTEAFF.

This chain links TRBV28 with TRBJ2-5, with D uncertain. The CDR3 length is 14 residues. Trimming shortened V by 2 bases and J by 3 bases, and 10 bases separated the two germline ends. Germline V CDR1 and CDR2: MDHEN, SYDVKM. As DNA, the CDR3 is TGTGCCAGCAGTTTACAGGTCAGAGAAGAGACCCAGTACTTC. It specifies CASSLQVREETQYF. Filled out from reference TRBV28 and TRBJ2-5, the complete variable domain reads DVKVTQSSRYLVKRTGEKVFLECVQDMDHENMFWYRQDPGLGLRLIYFSYDVKMKEKGDIPEGYSVSREKKERFSLILESASTNQTSMYLCASSLQVREETQYFGPGTRLLVL.

J is TRBJ2-1 and V is TRBV4-3; 10 bases agree with TRBD2. Germline CDR1 and CDR2: LGHNA and YSLEER. The CDR3 runs to 16 residues. J lost 4 bases, V lost 0 bases, and 3 bases had no gene match. This CDR3 is CASSQDLAGDYNEQFF. The CDR3 nucleotides are TGCGCCAGCAGCCAAGATCTAGCGGGAGATTACAATGAGCAGTTCTTC.

This chain uses TRBV5-1 with TRBJ2-3, with TRBD2 matching over 10 bases. Germline CDR1 reads SGHRS; CDR2 reads YFSETQ. V trimming: 4 bases; J trimming: 3 bases; junction bases outside the gene matches: 8. The CDR3 sequence is 16 residues long. The CDR3 sequence: CASSAFSGGFTDTQYF. The CDR3, as DNA: TGCGCCAGCAGCGCCTTTAGCGGGGGGTTTACAGATACGCAGTATTTT.

This clone has just a few counts. The chain has TRBV7-6 and TRBJ2-7; D possibly corresponds to TRBD2 (6 bases). The CDR3 extends over 14 amino acids. Trimming took off 3 bases at V and 2 bases at J, with 11 bases between the two ends. Germline V lookup: CDR1 SGHVS, CDR2 FNYEAQ. The CDR3: CASSFGDSTYEQYF. CDR3 in DNA: TGTGCCAGCAGCTTTGGGGACTCCACCTACGAGCAGTACTTC.

The rearrangement uses TRBV27 and TRBJ1-2, with a possible D match to TRBD1 (5 bases). From germline, CDR1 is MNHEY and CDR2 SMNVEV (reference sequence). V was cut by 6 bases and J by 4 bases, with 15 bases left in between. The CDR3 extends over 14 amino acids. In DNA form, the CDR3 reads TGTGCCAGCAGGGAGGGAGGGAGGGGCTATGGCTACACCTTC. Amino acids: CASREGGRGYGYTF.

The chain uses TRBV10-3 and TRBJ2-1, with TRBD2 matching 8 bases. The CDR3 is 15 residues long. The V gene end was trimmed by 11 bases and the J gene end by 8 bases; junction bases not matched to a gene: 17. CDR1 is ENHRY, CDR2 SYGVKD, per germline. The CDR3 sequence is CAAFPGTSSFDEQFF. CDR3 bases: TGTGCCGCCTTTCCCGGGACTAGTAGTTTCGATGAGCAGTTCTTC.

CDR3 loop: CASSLGPGWDNGYTF. The DNA of the CDR3 is TGTGCCAGCAGCTTGGGACCGGGGTGGGACAATGGCTACACCTTC. This chain connects TRBV7-9 to TRBJ1-2, with D possibly matching TRBD1 (6 bases). Germline V lookup: CDR1 SEHNR, CDR2 FQNEAQ (reference sequence). There are 15 residues in the CDR3. V lost 3 bases to trimming and J lost 6 bases, with 17 bases between them.

This clone was seen once. This sequence joins TRBV2 and TRBJ1-2; D might be TRBD1 (6 bases). The CDR3 contains 14 residues. V was trimmed by 4 bases and J by 4 bases, leaving 13 bases between them. Per germline, CDR1 SNHLY and CDR2 FYNNEI. This chain's CDR3 is CASSAGQLGYGYTF. Written as DNA, the CDR3 is TGTGCCAGCAGTGCCGGACAGTTAGGCTATGGCTACACCTTC. Combining the CDR3 with reference TRBV2 and TRBJ1-2 gives the whole variable domain EPEVTQTPSHQVTQMGQEVILRCVPISNHLYFYWYRQILGQKVEFLVSFYNNEISEKSEIFDDQFSVERPDGSNFTLKIRSTKLEDSAMYFCASSAGQLGYGYTFGSGTRLTVV.

This chain connects TRBV28 to TRBJ2-7, with 7 nucleotides matching TRBD1. V was pared by 11 bases and J by 3 bases, with 7 bases of the junction left unmatched. The V gene's germline CDR1 is MDHEN and CDR2 SYDVKM. CDR3 length equals 12 residues. CDR3 DNA: TGTGCCCTCTGGGCAGGGGGCTACGAGCAGTACTTC. Encoded protein: CALWAGGYEQYF. Drawing the rest from reference TRBV28 and TRBJ2-7, the complete variable domain is DVKVTQSSRYLVKRTGEKVFLECVQDMDHENMFWYRQDPGLGLRLIYFSYDVKMKEKGDIPEGYSVSREKKERFSLILESASTNQTSMYLCALWAGGYEQYFGPGTRLTVT.

A single count supports this clone. This sequence joins TRBV7-9 and TRBJ1-6, with D tentatively TRBD1 (6 bases). The germline V gene encodes CDR1 SEHNR and CDR2 FQNEAQ (reference sequence). The CDR3 loop spans 15 amino acids. Trimming cost V 5 bases and J 4 bases, with 12 bases left between them. The CDR3 sequence: CASSTNREYNSPLHF. DNA of the CDR3: TGTGCCAGCAGCACGAACAGGGAGTATAATTCACCCCTCCACTTT.

This chain links TRBV27 with TRBJ2-1; 7 positions agree with TRBD2. Trimming took 8 bases from V and 6 from J; bases not matched to a gene: 7. This CDR3 contains 13 residues. Germline loops: CDR1 MNHEY, CDR2 SMNVEV (reference sequence). The CDR3 DNA follows: TGTGCCAGCTCTCGGCGGGAGATCAATGAGCAGTTCTTC. The encoded protein is CASSRREINEQFF.

This sequence joins TRBV6-5 and TRBJ2-3; D not resolved. Germline V CDR1 and CDR2: MNHEY, SVGAGI. The CDR3 totals 12 residues. Trimming removed 7 bases from V and 4 bases from J, with 9 bases in between. DNA of the CDR3: TGTGCCAGCACCGGGTACGCAGATACGCAGTATTTT. Residues: CASTGYADTQYF.

The chain uses TRBV9 and TRBJ1-4; D uncertain. Germline V lookup: CDR1 SGDLS, CDR2 YYNGEE. The V end lost 5 bases, the J end lost 0 bases, and 14 bases lay between the germline ends. The CDR3 spans 16 residues. This CDR3 reads CASSDGDYATNEKLFF. The CDR3 region has the DNA TGTGCCAGCAGTGACGGAGATTATGCAACTAATGAAAAACTGTTTTTT.

The chain recombines TRBV29-1 with TRBJ2-2, with TRBD1 identical over 8 bases. The CDR3 runs to 14 residues. V was clipped by 4 bases and J by 5 bases; unmatched bases: 6. Looked up from germline, CDR1 is SQVTM and CDR2 is ANQGSEA. The CDR3 nucleotides are TGCAGCGTTGGCGGACAGGGTTGGACCGGGGAGCTGTTTTTT. Amino acid sequence: CSVGGQGWTGELFF.

The CDR3 DNA sequence: TGTGCTAGTGGTTTTGGGTCGGGGGGGCTCAACAATGAGCAGTTCTTC. This sequence encodes CASGFGSGGLNNEQFF. The chain employs TRBV12-5 and TRBJ2-1; 8 nucleotides align to TRBD2. The CDR3 consists of 16 residues. Germline loops: CDR1 LGHNT, CDR2 FRNRAP. Trimming took 3 bases from V and 5 from J; bases not matched to a gene: 9.